A single sample is the source of the 22 T cell receptor beta chains below, sequenced in a study of T-cell memory formation after mild COVID-19. Each CDR3 protein gets one entry after TCRdb re-called the 5' RACE reads with MiXCR. The sample carries a few hundred thousand distinct CDR3 sequences, 25% to 30% recorded once. Sequenced input: PBMCs or a T cell subset sorted from them (not recorded which). Receptors were obtained from an adult woman who had mild COVID-19 (a few samples of this study predate the infection). Cell type and time point are not known.

The CDR3 loop is CASSQGSGTGEHEQYF. CDR3 DNA: TGTGCCAGCAGCCAAGGATCCGGGACAGGGGAGCACGAGCAGTACTTC. The chain joins TRBV3-1 to TRBJ2-7, with 10 bases that match TRBD1. Germline assignment: CDR1 LGHDT and CDR2 YNNKEL (reference sequence). This CDR3 spans 16 amino acids. With 1 base clipped from V and 5 bases from J, the junction kept 8 bases outside the gene matches.

This clonotype was detected many times. The V call is TRBV12-3 or TRBV12-4, the J call TRBJ2-7; 8 bases line up with TRBD1. Losses at the gene ends were 3 bases for V and 2 bases for J; bases not matched to a gene: 3. CDR3 length: 14 amino acids. This chain's CDR3 is CASSFGTGTYEQYF. CDR3 DNA: TGTGCCAGCAGTTTCGGGACAGGCACCTACGAGCAGTACTTC.

This clonotype was observed a few times. This sequence joins TRBV6-5 and TRBJ1-1; D might be TRBD1 (6 bases). The germline V gene encodes CDR1 MNHEY and CDR2 SVGAGI. Trimming shortened V by 0 bases and J by 0 bases, and 11 bases separated the two germline ends. The CDR3 loop spans 16 amino acids. CDR3 DNA sequence: TGTGCCAGCAGTTACTCAGGGGGACCTCTGAACACTGAAGCTTTCTTT. This codes for CASSYSGGPLNTEAFF.

This chain links TRBV20-1 with TRBJ2-2; D unresolved. Deletions cut 7 bases from V and 6 bases from J, with 6 bases between. This CDR3 is built from 10 residues. The V gene's germline CDR1 is DFQATT and CDR2 SNEGSKA (reference sequence). CDR3 DNA: TGCAGTGGGCGTCCCGGGGAGCTGTTTTTT. Encoded protein: CSGRPGELFF.

This clonotype was recorded a few times. The genes are TRBV4-1 and TRBJ2-7, with D possibly matching TRBD1 (5 bases). V was trimmed by 2 bases and J by 1 base, leaving 18 bases between them. This CDR3 has 17 residues. Germline V gene data show CDR1 as MGHRA and CDR2 as YSYEKL. The CDR3 DNA follows: TGCGCCAGCAGCCAATTCTTAGGGGTAATTACTTCCTACGAGCAGTACTTC. This gives the protein CASSQFLGVITSYEQYF.

CDR3 DNA sequence: TGTGCCAGCAGCCCGCCTTCGGGGGACCATAATTCACCCCTCCACTTT. Its translation is CASSPPSGDHNSPLHF. The rearrangement joins TRBV11-2 to TRBJ1-6, with D tentatively TRBD1 (5 bases). Trimming took 5 bases from V and 5 from J, leaving 16 bases between them. This CDR3 comprises 16 residues. Germline CDR1 is SGHAT and CDR2 is FQNNGV.

The J gene is TRBJ2-7, the V gene TRBV19, with 10 bases fitting TRBD1. With 3 bases clipped from V and 2 bases from J, the junction kept 4 bases outside the gene matches. Germline values: CDR1 LNHDA, CDR2 SQIVND (reference sequence). This CDR3 has 15 amino acids. CDR3 in amino acids: CASSIPGTGAYEQYF. CDR3 nucleotides: TGTGCCAGTAGTATTCCCGGGACAGGGGCCTACGAGCAGTACTTC.

The rearrangement links TRBV7-2 to TRBJ2-7, with TRBD2 identical over 13 bases. The germline V gene has CDR1 SGHTA and CDR2 FQGNSA. Losses at the gene ends were 5 bases for V and 9 bases for J; bases not matched to a gene: 10. The CDR3 runs 15 residues. CDR3 nucleotide sequence: TGTGCCAGCAGCCGAACTAGCGGGAGGGGAGAGGCGCAGTACTTC. It yields the protein CASSRTSGRGEAQYF.

J is TRBJ2-3 and V is TRBV5-1; D gene uncertain. CDR3 length: 14 residues. Trimming removed 0 bases from V and 4 bases from J, with 9 bases in between. Germline CDR1 SGHRS, CDR2 YFSETQ. Here the CDR3 reads CASSLVAASDTQYF. CDR3 coding DNA: TGCGCCAGCAGCTTGGTGGCAGCATCAGATACGCAGTATTTT.

The rearrangement joins TRBV7-6 to TRBJ2-1; D perhaps matches TRBD1 (6 bases). Germline V gene lookup returns CDR1 SGHVS and CDR2 FNYEAQ. The ends were cut back, 2 bases at V and 3 bases at J, with 17 bases in the middle. The CDR3 runs 17 residues. Written as DNA, the CDR3 is TGTGCCAGCAGCTTAATCTCAACAGGGACCGTCTACAATGAGCAGTTCTTC. This translates into CASSLISTGTVYNEQFF. Variable domain in full (rest from reference TRBV7-6 and TRBJ2-1): GAGVSQSPRYKVTKRGQDVALRCDPISGHVSLYWYRQALGQGPEFLTYFNYEAQQDKSGLPNDRFSAERPEGSISTLTIQRTEQRDSAMYRCASSLISTGTVYNEQFFGPGTRLTVL.

The J gene is TRBJ1-2, the V gene TRBV13; D gene unclear. The CDR3 totals 13 residues. Germline CDR1 and CDR2: PRHDT and FYEKMQ (reference sequence). Trimming took off 3 bases at V and 8 bases at J, with 13 bases between the two ends. CDR3 sequence: CASSLPRLGGYTF. The CDR3, as DNA: TGTGCCAGCAGCTTGCCGCGCCTCGGGGGCTACACCTTC.

The V gene is TRBV3-1, the J gene TRBJ1-2, with TRBD1 matching over 8 bases. After removal of 10 bases from V and 3 bases from J, the junction contained 4 bases not matched to a gene. Germline lookup yields CDR1 LGHDT and CDR2 YNNKEL (reference sequence). This CDR3 spans 12 amino acids. Here the CDR3 DNA reads TGTGCCACCGGACAGGGTGACTATGGCTACACCTTC. This sequence encodes CATGQGDYGYTF. The full variable domain, rest sourced from reference TRBV3-1 and TRBJ1-2, is DTAVSQTPKYLVTQMGNDKSIKCEQNLGHDTMYWYKQDSKKFLKIMFSYNNKELIINETVPNRFSPKSPDKAHLNLHINSLELGDSAVYFCATGQGDYGYTFGSGTRLTVV.

This clonotype was observed a few times. The gene calls are TRBV5-5 and TRBJ2-2; D may be TRBD2 (5 bases). The CDR3 totals 15 residues. From germline, CDR1 is SGHKS and CDR2 YYEKEE (reference sequence). V was shortened by 4 bases and J by 6 bases, with 16 bases between the two germline ends. CDR3 protein: CASSVRAAGPGELFF. DNA of the CDR3: TGTGCCAGCAGCGTGCGGGCCGCCGGACCCGGGGAGCTGTTTTTT. The whole variable domain, remainder taken from reference TRBV5-5 and TRBJ2-2, is DAGVTQSPTHLIKTRGQQVTLRCSPISGHKSVSWYQQVLGQGPQFIFQYYEKEERGRGNFPDRFSARQFPNYSSELNVNALLLGDSALYLCASSVRAAGPGELFFGEGSRLTVL.

The chain links TRBV7-2 to TRBJ1-6, with a tentative D call TRBD1 (6 bases). Germline CDR1 SGHTA, CDR2 FQGNSA. V was trimmed by 7 bases and J by 7 bases, leaving 11 bases between them. This CDR3 has 13 amino acids. CDR3 loop: CASTRQENSPLHF. The CDR3, as DNA: TGTGCCAGCACCCGACAGGAAAATTCACCCCTCCACTTT.

The chain couples TRBV29-1 to TRBJ2-5; D might be TRBD2 (6 bases). V gave up 7 bases and J gave up 2 bases, with 11 bases separating them. This CDR3 spans 12 amino acids. Germline V gene data show CDR1 as SQVTM and CDR2 as ANQGSEA. CDR3 in amino acids: CSAGGEQETQYF. CDR3 nucleotides: TGCAGCGCCGGAGGGGAACAAGAGACCCAGTACTTC.

The V gene is TRBV11-2, the J gene TRBJ2-1; no definite D call. CDR1 SGHAT and CDR2 FQNNGV come from the germline V gene. This CDR3 is 10 amino acids long. V was pared by 5 bases and J by 8 bases, with 4 bases between. The CDR3 DNA sequence: TGTGCCAGCAGCCCGTATGAGCAGTTCTTC. Residues: CASSPYEQFF.

The V gene is TRBV15, the J gene TRBJ2-5, with TRBD2 matching over 10 bases. V lost 11 bases, J lost 4 bases, and 13 bases stayed unmatched. From germline, CDR1 is LNHNV and CDR2 YYDKDF (reference sequence). The CDR3 consists of 15 residues. In nucleotides, the CDR3 is TGTGCCGGCGGCTCTAGCGGGAGTTTGGGAGAGACCCAGTACTTC. The encoded protein is CAGGSSGSLGETQYF.

The chain uses TRBV12-3 or TRBV12-4 and TRBJ2-7, with a weak D call TRBD1 (6 bases). The CDR3 consists of 15 residues. V lost 3 bases to trimming and J lost 0 bases, with 12 bases between them. As DNA, the CDR3 is TGTGCCAGCAGTTTCAGGGGTCCCGGCTCCTACGAGCAGTACTTC. It yields the protein CASSFRGPGSYEQYF.

The rearrangement uses TRBV24-1 and TRBJ2-5; no reliable D call. The CDR3 sequence is 14 residues long. Looked up from germline, CDR1 is KGHDR and CDR2 is SFDVKD. The V and J ends lost 3 bases and 4 bases respectively, with 11 bases between them. This CDR3 is CATSDVGVTETQYF. CDR3 coding DNA: TGTGCCACCAGTGATGTAGGAGTGACAGAGACCCAGTACTTC.

The gene calls are TRBV7-9 and TRBJ2-1; D is ambiguous. Germline V gene sequence: CDR1 SEHNR, CDR2 FQNEAQ (reference sequence). The CDR3 spans 14 residues. Trimming pared 2 bases from V and 9 bases from J, leaving 14 bases between. The CDR3 DNA follows: TGTGCCAGCAGCTTACTCCAGGCCTGGGCTGAGCAGTTCTTC. It yields the protein CASSLLQAWAEQFF.

This clonotype has more than one count but fewer than ten. J is TRBJ2-1 and V is TRBV5-1; D unresolved. The CDR3 has 14 amino acids. Trimming cost V 0 bases and J 7 bases, with 11 bases left between them. The germline V gene encodes CDR1 SGHRS and CDR2 YFSETQ. CDR3 coding DNA: TGCGCCAGCAGCTTGGAGGCAGGCGGTAATGAGCAGTTCTTC. Translated: CASSLEAGGNEQFF. The entire variable domain, with the rest obtained from reference TRBV5-1 and TRBJ2-1, is as follows: KAGVTQTPRYLIKTRGQQVTLSCSPISGHRSVSWYQQTPGQGLQFLFEYFSETQRNKGNFPGRFSGRQFSNSRSEMNVSTLELGDSALYLCASSLEAGGNEQFFGPGTRLTVL.

This clonotype came up a few times. The chain is built from TRBV20-1 and TRBJ1-2, with D possibly TRBD1 on 5 matching bases. This CDR3 comprises 11 residues. Germline CDR1 is DFQATT and CDR2 is SNEGSKA (reference sequence). Trimming shortened V by 3 bases and J by 7 bases, and 9 bases separated the two germline ends. The CDR3 here is CSARQGTGYTF. The CDR3 nucleotides are TGCAGTGCTAGGCAGGGTACTGGCTACACCTTC.